These 20 T cell receptor beta chains came from one sample sequenced in a study of shared clonotypes between healthy human individuals. Here immunoSEQ multiplex PCR was the method, and the copy in TCRdb shows in-frame clones only, minus some. The table has 1.6 million or so clones, roughly 96% seen once. Input material: naive CD4+ T cells sorted from blood. Subset meaning: CD45RA+ positively selected. The receptors come from a man aged 30 to 45 in good health.

The rearrangement joins TRBV5-5 to TRBJ2-1; perhaps TRBD2 as D (6 bases). Germline V gene data show CDR1 as SGHKS and CDR2 as YYEKEE (reference sequence). The V gene lost 5 bases and the J gene lost 7 bases, with 19 bases spanning the gap. This CDR3 contains 15 residues. The CDR3 region has the DNA TGTGCCAGCAGAACAACCCCCGGGAGTGGAAATGAGCAGTTCTTC. Translation: CASRTTPGSGNEQFF.

CDR3 in DNA: TGCGCCAGCAGTCAATGGCGGGGCAACTATGGCTACACCTTC. Its translation: CASSQWRGNYGYTF. The chain joins TRBV23-1 to TRBJ1-2, with D possibly being TRBD1 (5 bases). TRBV23-1 is labeled an ORF, and its function is uncertain. V shed 1 base and J shed 2 bases, with 8 bases lying between them. The CDR3 totals 14 residues.

This chain joins TRBV7-9 and TRBJ2-4; D is ambiguous. The length of the CDR3 is 16 residues. The V end was cut by 5 bases, the J end by 0 bases, with 14 bases between. Germline V lookup: CDR1 SEHNR, CDR2 FQNEAQ (reference sequence). Here the CDR3 DNA reads TGTGCCAGCAGCGAAAGACAATCGATAGCCAAAAACATTCAGTACTTC. This gives the protein CASSERQSIAKNIQYF.

The chain uses TRBV7-9 and TRBJ2-6; 10 bases map to TRBD1. Germline V lookup: CDR1 SEHNR, CDR2 FQNEAQ (reference sequence). The CDR3 runs 16 residues. V lost 5 bases, J lost 5 bases, and 6 bases stayed unmatched. The CDR3 DNA sequence: TGTGCCAGCAGCCGGGACAGGGGCTTCTGGGCCAACGTCCTGACTTTC. Translated, it gives CASSRDRGFWANVLTF. Looking up the rest from reference TRBV7-9 and TRBJ2-6 gives the full variable domain: DTGVSQNPRHKITKRGQNVTFRCDPISEHNRLYWYRQTLGQGPEFLTYFQNEAQLEKSRLLSDRFSAERPKGSFSTLEIQRTEQGDSAMYLCASSRDRGFWANVLTFGAGSRLTVL.

About this clone itself: The same CDR3 arises from other DNA sequences in this sample as well. The chain carries TRBV30 and TRBJ1-5; no definite D call. The germline V and J ends were trimmed by 5 bases and 2 bases, with 10 bases remaining between them. The CDR3 length is 13 residues. Germline lookup yields CDR1 GTSNPN and CDR2 SVGIG (reference sequence). CDR3 region: CAWSERGNQPQHF. The CDR3 DNA sequence: TGTGCCTGGTCTGAGCGGGGCAATCAGCCCCAGCATTTT. Based on the CDR3 plus reference TRBV30 and TRBJ1-5, the full variable domain is SQTIHQWPATLVQPVGSPLSLECTVEGTSNPNLYWYRQAAGRGLQLLFYSVGIGQISSEVPQNLSASRPQDRQFILSSKKLLLSDSGFYLCAWSERGNQPQHFGDGTRLSIL.

The rearrangement links TRBV5-4 to TRBJ1-1; no reliable D call. The CDR3 runs 14 residues. The ends were cut back, 0 bases at V and 4 bases at J, with 10 bases in the middle. Germline CDR1 reads SGHNT; CDR2 reads YYREEE (reference sequence). The CDR3 here is CASSLDRVITEAFF. Here the CDR3 DNA reads TGTGCCAGCAGCTTGGACCGGGTCATCACTGAAGCTTTCTTT.

The rearrangement joins TRBV10-3 to TRBJ2-5; weak D call: TRBD1 (6 bases). The CDR3 has 15 amino acids. V was cut by 3 bases and J by 0 bases, with 11 bases left in between. Germline V gene sequence: CDR1 ENHRY, CDR2 SYGVKD. CDR3: CAISEGGQHQETQYF. The DNA of the CDR3 is TGTGCCATCAGTGAAGGAGGACAGCACCAAGAGACCCAGTACTTC.

The rearrangement links TRBV5-8 to TRBJ2-7; no clear D. CDR3 size: 13 residues. In germline, CDR1 is SGHTS, CDR2 YDEGEE. V was clipped by 6 bases and J by 1 base, with 11 bases between them. The CDR3 is CASIPGSSYEQYF. The CDR3 DNA follows: TGTGCCAGCATCCCGGGCTCATCCTACGAGCAGTACTTC.

This clone was detected once. V usage is TRBV2 and J usage is TRBJ2-3; 7 bases align to TRBD1. Germline trimming cut 8 bases from V and 3 bases from J; bases unmatched to any gene: 8. Germline-derived CDR1 and CDR2 are SNHLY and FYNNEI. The CDR3 loop spans 14 amino acids. CDR3 nucleotides: TGTGCCAGCCAAGAGGGCAGGGGGACAGATACGCAGTATTTT. It encodes CASQEGRGTDTQYF. Full variable domain (outside the CDR3, taken from reference TRBV2 and TRBJ2-3): EPEVTQTPSHQVTQMGQEVILRCVPISNHLYFYWYRQILGQKVEFLVSFYNNEISEKSEIFDDQFSVERPDGSNFTLKIRSTKLEDSAMYFCASQEGRGTDTQYFGPGTRLTVL.

The chain couples TRBV6-1 to TRBJ1-3; D unresolved. Germline loops: CDR1 MNHNS, CDR2 SASEGT. The CDR3 loop spans 16 amino acids. Trimming shortened V by 4 bases and J by 4 bases, and 17 bases separated the two germline ends. The CDR3 here is CASSATAPHLGNTIYF. The CDR3 coding sequence is TGTGCCAGCAGTGCGACCGCTCCACACCTAGGAAACACCATATATTTT.

About this clone itself: The same CDR3 is also encoded by other DNA sequences in this sample. This chain uses TRBV28 with TRBJ2-7; D remains ambiguous. V was trimmed by 4 bases and J by 2 bases, leaving 6 bases between them. This CDR3 region has 12 residues. CDR1 and CDR2 (germline): MDHEN, SYDVKM. The CDR3 loop reads CASSSAPYEQYF. Here the CDR3 DNA reads TGTGCCAGCAGTTCCGCACCCTACGAGCAGTACTTC.

V usage is TRBV7-2 and J usage is TRBJ2-1; 12 nucleotides match TRBD2. The V and J ends lost 5 bases and 7 bases, in that order; junction bases with no gene match: 9. The CDR3 totals 16 residues. Germline V CDR1 and CDR2: SGHTA, FQGNSA. The CDR3 protein is CASSPNLAGGPNEQFF. DNA of the CDR3: TGTGCCAGCAGCCCTAACCTAGCGGGAGGGCCGAATGAGCAGTTCTTC.

This chain links TRBV18 with TRBJ2-5, with 7 bases aligning to TRBD1. With 5 bases clipped from V and 2 bases from J, the junction kept 2 bases outside the gene matches. Per germline, CDR1 KGHSH and CDR2 LQKENI. CDR3 length: 13 residues. CDR3 sequence reads: CASSDRVQETQYF. DNA of the CDR3: TGTGCCAGCTCAGACAGGGTACAAGAGACCCAGTACTTC.

The chain recombines TRBV5-4 with TRBJ2-3, with a weak D call TRBD2 (5 bases). The V end lost 1 base, the J end lost 5 bases, and 11 bases lay between the germline ends. Germline assignment: CDR1 SGHNT and CDR2 YYREEE (reference sequence). This CDR3 has 14 amino acids. The CDR3 loop reads CASSLNRGVDTQYF. The CDR3 region has the DNA TGTGCCAGCAGCTTGAACCGGGGAGTAGATACGCAGTATTTT.

This clone was counted once. The chain carries TRBV19 and TRBJ2-5; 13 bases match TRBD2. The junction had 5 bases not matched to a gene; V was cut back by 5 bases and J by 5 bases. The CDR3 runs to 15 residues. Germline V CDR1 and CDR2: LNHDA, SQIVND (reference sequence). CDR3 residues: CASSQTSGRAETQYF. The CDR3 region has the DNA TGTGCCAGTAGTCAAACTAGCGGGAGGGCGGAGACCCAGTACTTC.

The chain has TRBV11-3 and TRBJ2-3; 9 nucleotides align to TRBD2. Germline values: CDR1 SGHNT, CDR2 YENEEA. The CDR3 contains 15 residues. Germline trimming cut 4 bases from V and 0 bases from J; bases unmatched to any gene: 2. CDR3 bases: TGTGCCAGCAGCTCTAGCGGGACTAGCACAGATACGCAGTATTTT. Protein sequence: CASSSSGTSTDTQYF.

The rearrangement joins TRBV9 to TRBJ2-3, with unresolved D. The CDR3 consists of 14 residues. The germline CDR1 and CDR2 sequences are SGDLS and YYNGEE. Trimming cost V 5 bases and J 1 base, with 11 bases left between them. CDR3 protein: CASSPVLGTDTQYF. In DNA form, the CDR3 reads TGTGCCAGCAGTCCAGTCTTGGGCACAGATACGCAGTATTTT.

The rearrangement uses TRBV14 and TRBJ2-7, with 7 bases aligning to TRBD2. CDR3 length: 16 amino acids. Germline CDR1 is SGHDN and CDR2 is FVKESK. J was trimmed by 0 bases and V by 1 base; bases with no gene match: 6. CDR3: CASSQVWGGSSYEQYF. The DNA of the CDR3 is TGTGCCAGCAGCCAAGTCTGGGGGGGAAGCTCCTACGAGCAGTACTTC.

Here the CDR3 reads CASSSPPLDETQYF. The CDR3 DNA follows: TGCGCCAGCAGCTCACCGCCCTTGGATGAGACCCAGTACTTC. The rearrangement links TRBV5-1 to TRBJ2-5; D is unresolved. With 3 bases removed from V and 5 bases from J, the gap between germline ends came to 14 bases. CDR1 is SGHRS, CDR2 YFSETQ, per germline. The CDR3 consists of 14 residues.

This clone was seen once. The chain links TRBV12-5 to TRBJ2-1; TRBD2 agrees at 7 bases. Trimming at V came to 0 bases and at J to 4 bases, leaving 15 bases not matched to a gene. The CDR3 is made up of 19 amino acids. Per germline, CDR1 LGHNT and CDR2 FRNRAP. CDR3 sequence: CASGLVLQLGGLHYNEQFF. DNA for the CDR3: TGTGCTAGTGGTTTGGTACTGCAGTTGGGAGGGCTGCATTACAATGAGCAGTTCTTC. Combining the CDR3 with reference TRBV12-5 and TRBJ2-1 gives the whole variable domain DARVTQTPRHKVTEMGQEVTMRCQPILGHNTVFWYRQTMMQGLELLAYFRNRAPLDDSGMPKDRFSAEMPDATLATLKIQPSEPRDSAVYFCASGLVLQLGGLHYNEQFFGPGTRLTVL.